This TCR beta chain was identified during a study of cytomegalovirus exposure and HLA in healthy donors. This clone appeared a single time. No antigen is known for it. CDR1 is MDHEN and CDR2 is SYDVKM in the germline V gene. CDR3 length: 16 residues. With 3 bases removed from V and 1 base from J, the gap between germline ends came to 15 bases. The study ran its PCR with 60 Vbeta and 13 Jbeta primers. The method was immunoSEQ multiplex PCR; TCRdb's version includes in-frame clones alone and lacks a portion of them. The sample lists 150,000 to 200,000 clones; around 80% were seen once. General study points: As a later analysis showed, a missense DCLRE1C variant was linked to trimming of TCR beta V- and J-genes. More clonal expansion characterized HLA-associated TCR beta chains than equally common others in a later analysis. The study labeled under 200 TCR beta chains cytomegalovirus-associated.

This clonotype was sampled from a girl aged 5-17 years in good health and CMV-seropositive. Sequenced material: PBMCs. The genes are TRBV28 and TRBJ1-1; D gene uncertain. Here the CDR3 reads CASSFLTVVPNTEAFF. The CDR3 DNA is TGTGCCAGCAGTTTTTTGACTGTCGTACCGAACACTGAAGCTTTCTTT. Full variable domain (missing parts from reference TRBV28 and TRBJ1-1): DVKVTQSSRYLVKRTGEKVFLECVQDMDHENMFWYRQDPGLGLRLIYFSYDVKMKEKGDIPEGYSVSREKKERFSLILESASTNQTSMYLCASSFLTVVPNTEAFFGQGTRLTVV.